This T cell receptor beta chain was recovered during a study of blood T cell repertoires in COVID-19. Study background: The analysed material was cDNA or gDNA that came from T cells, B-cell-depleted T cells, or PBMCs.

Cohorts were determined from participant-reported clinical history. Generated by immunoSEQ multiplex PCR, the TCRdb table keeps only in-frame clones and is missing some. Here the sample spans around 280,000 clones, 75% to 90% being singletons. This TCR was sampled from a woman between 40 and 55 years old who had recovered from COVID-19. Sequences were obtained from PBMCs or T cells enriched from blood (not recorded which).

Here the CDR3 DNA reads TGCGCCAGCAAGGGGCAGGGATGGGACACTGAAGCTTTCTTT. Translating gives CASKGQGWDTEAFF. This chain links TRBV5-1 with TRBJ1-1; TRBD1 might be the D (5 bases). CDR3 length: 14 amino acids. Trimming shortened V by 6 bases and J by 3 bases, and 15 bases separated the two germline ends. The germline gives CDR1 SGHRS, CDR2 YFSETQ.